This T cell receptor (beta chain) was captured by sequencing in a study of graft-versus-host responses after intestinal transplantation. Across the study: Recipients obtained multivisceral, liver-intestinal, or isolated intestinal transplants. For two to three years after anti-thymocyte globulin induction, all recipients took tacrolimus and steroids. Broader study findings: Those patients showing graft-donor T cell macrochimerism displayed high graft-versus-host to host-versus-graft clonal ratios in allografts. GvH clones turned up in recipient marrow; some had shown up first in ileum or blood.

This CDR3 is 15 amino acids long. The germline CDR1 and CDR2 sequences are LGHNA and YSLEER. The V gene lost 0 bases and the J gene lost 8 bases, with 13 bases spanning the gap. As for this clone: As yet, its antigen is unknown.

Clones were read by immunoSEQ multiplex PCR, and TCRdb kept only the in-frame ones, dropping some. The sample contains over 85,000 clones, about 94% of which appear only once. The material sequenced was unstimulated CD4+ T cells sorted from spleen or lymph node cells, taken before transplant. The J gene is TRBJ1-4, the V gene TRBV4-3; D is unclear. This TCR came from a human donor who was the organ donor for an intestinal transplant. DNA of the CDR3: TGCGCCAGCAGCCAAGATTTCAGTGTCGGGGAAAAACTGTTTTTT. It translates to CASSQDFSVGEKLFF.